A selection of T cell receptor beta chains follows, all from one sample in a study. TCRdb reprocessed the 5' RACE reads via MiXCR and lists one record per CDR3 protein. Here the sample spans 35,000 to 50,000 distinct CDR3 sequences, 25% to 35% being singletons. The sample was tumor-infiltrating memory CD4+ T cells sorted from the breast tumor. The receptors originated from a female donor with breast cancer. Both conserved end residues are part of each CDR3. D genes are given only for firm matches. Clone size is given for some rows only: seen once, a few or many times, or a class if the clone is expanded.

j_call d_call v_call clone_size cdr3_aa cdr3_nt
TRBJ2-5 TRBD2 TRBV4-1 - CASSRLAGETQYF TGCGCCAGCAGCCGACTAGCGGGAGAGACCCAGTACTTC
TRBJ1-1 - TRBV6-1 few CASSEFGGGGTEAFF TGTGCCAGCAGTGAATTTGGGGGCGGAGGCACTGAAGCTTTCTTT
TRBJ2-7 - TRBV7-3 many CASSLDHTNEQYF TGTGCCAGCAGCCTTGACCACACTAACGAGCAGTACTTC
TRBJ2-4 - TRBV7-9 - CASSSGAKNIQYF TGTGCCAGCAGTAGCGGCGCCAAAAACATTCAGTACTTC
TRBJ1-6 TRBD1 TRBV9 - CASSVRDSNSPLHF TGTGCCAGCAGCGTCCGGGACAGTAATTCACCCCTCCACTTT
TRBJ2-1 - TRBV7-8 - CASSLPTQAEQFF TGTGCCAGCAGCTTACCTACTCAGGCGGAGCAGTTCTTC
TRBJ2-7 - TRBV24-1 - CATSDAETGSDEQYF TGCGCCACCAGTGATGCTGAAACAGGGAGCGACGAGCAGTACTTC
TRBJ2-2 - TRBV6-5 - CASSPIGQGNTGELFF TGTGCCAGCAGTCCTATAGGGCAGGGCAACACCGGGGAGCTGTTTTTT
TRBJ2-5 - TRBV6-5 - CASSYSDRRASQYF TGTGCCAGCAGTTACTCAGACCGTAGGGCGTCCCAGTACTTC
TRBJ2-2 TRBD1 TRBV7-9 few CASSLGTGFPELFF TGTGCCAGCAGCCTCGGGACAGGGTTTCCGGAGCTGTTTTTT
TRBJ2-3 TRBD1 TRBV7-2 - CASSRDRVATDTQYF TGTGCCAGCAGCCGGGACAGGGTTGCGACAGATACGCAGTATTTT
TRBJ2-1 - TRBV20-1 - CSARARELAYFF TGCAGTGCTAGAGCCAGGGAATTAGCATATTTCTTC
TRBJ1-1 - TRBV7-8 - CASSLAAEAFF TGTGCCAGCAGCTTAGCGGCTGAAGCTTTCTTT
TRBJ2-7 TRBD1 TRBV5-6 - CASSLLDRGYEQYF TGTGCCAGCAGCTTGCTTGACAGGGGTTACGAGCAGTACTTC
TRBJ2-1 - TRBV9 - CASSVEPGLEGSEQFF TGTGCCAGCAGCGTAGAGCCGGGACTGGAAGGGAGTGAGCAGTTCTTC
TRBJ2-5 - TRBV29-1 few CSVGFPGRRQETQYF TGCAGCGTTGGGTTCCCGGGACGCCGACAAGAGACCCAGTACTTC
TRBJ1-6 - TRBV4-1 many CASSQVSERDNSPLHF TGCGCCAGCAGCCAAGTCTCGGAAAGGGATAATTCACCCCTCCACTTT
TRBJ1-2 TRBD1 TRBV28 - CASSSKQGAFFNYGYTF TGTGCCAGCAGTTCCAAACAGGGGGCGTTCTTTAACTATGGCTACACCTTC
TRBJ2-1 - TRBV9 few CAGSVAPTRESYNEQFF TGTGCCGGCAGCGTGGCCCCCACACGAGAGAGCTACAATGAGCAGTTCTTC
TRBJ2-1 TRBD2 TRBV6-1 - CANGLAGDEQFF TGTGCCAACGGACTAGCGGGCGATGAGCAGTTCTTC
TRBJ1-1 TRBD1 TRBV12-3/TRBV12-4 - CASSPQGANTEAFF TGTGCCAGCAGCCCACAGGGGGCCAACACTGAAGCTTTCTTT
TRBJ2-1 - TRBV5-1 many CASSEAPGRLDNEQFF TGCGCCAGCAGCGAGGCTCCGGGACGGTTAGACAATGAGCAGTTCTTC
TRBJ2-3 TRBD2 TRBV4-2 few CASSRRREAGDTQYF TGTGCCAGCAGCCGGAGGCGGGAGGCGGGAGATACGCAGTATTTT
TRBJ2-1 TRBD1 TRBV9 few CASSEGQNYNEQFF TGTGCCAGCAGCGAGGGACAGAACTACAATGAGCAGTTCTTC
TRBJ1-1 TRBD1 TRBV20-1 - CSAPPGGSNTEAFF TGCAGTGCTCCACCAGGGGGTTCGAACACTGAAGCTTTCTTT